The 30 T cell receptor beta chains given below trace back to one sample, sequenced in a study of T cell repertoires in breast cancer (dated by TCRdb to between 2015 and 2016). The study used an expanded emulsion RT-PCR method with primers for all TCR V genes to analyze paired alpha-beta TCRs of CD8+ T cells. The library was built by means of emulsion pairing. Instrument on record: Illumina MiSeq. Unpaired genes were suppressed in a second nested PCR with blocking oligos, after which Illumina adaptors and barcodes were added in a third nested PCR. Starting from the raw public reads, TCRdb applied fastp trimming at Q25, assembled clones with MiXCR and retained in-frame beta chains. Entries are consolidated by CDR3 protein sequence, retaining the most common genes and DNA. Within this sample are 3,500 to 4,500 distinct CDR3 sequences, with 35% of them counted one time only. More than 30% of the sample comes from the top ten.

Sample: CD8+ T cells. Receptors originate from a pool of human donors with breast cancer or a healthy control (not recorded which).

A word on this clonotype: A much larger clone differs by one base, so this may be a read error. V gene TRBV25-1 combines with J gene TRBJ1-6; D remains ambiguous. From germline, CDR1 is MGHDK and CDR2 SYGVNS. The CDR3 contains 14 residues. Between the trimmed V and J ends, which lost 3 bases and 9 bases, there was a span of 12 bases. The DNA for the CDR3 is TGTGCCAGCAGTGAGCAGGATGACCGTTCACCCCTCCACTTT. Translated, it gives CASSEQDDRSPLHF.

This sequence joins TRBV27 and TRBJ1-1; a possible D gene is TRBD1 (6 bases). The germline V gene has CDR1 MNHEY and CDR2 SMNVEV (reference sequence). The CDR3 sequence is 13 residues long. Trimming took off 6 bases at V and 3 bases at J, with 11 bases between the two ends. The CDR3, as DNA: TGTGCCAGCAGCCGGGACATATACACTGAAGCTTTCTTT. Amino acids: CASSRDIYTEAFF.

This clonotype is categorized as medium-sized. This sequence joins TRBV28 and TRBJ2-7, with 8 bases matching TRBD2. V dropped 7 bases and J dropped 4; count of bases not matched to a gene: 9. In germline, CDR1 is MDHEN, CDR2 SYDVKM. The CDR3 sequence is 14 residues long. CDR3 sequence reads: CASKPASGPYEQYF. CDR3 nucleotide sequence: TGTGCCAGCAAGCCCGCTAGCGGGCCATACGAGCAGTACTTC.

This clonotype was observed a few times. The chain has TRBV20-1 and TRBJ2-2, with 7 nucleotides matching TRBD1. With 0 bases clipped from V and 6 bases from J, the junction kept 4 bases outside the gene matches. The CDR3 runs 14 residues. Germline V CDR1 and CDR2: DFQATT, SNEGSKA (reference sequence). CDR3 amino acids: CSARDSRGPGELFF. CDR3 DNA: TGCAGTGCTAGAGATTCAAGGGGGCCCGGGGAGCTGTTTTTT.

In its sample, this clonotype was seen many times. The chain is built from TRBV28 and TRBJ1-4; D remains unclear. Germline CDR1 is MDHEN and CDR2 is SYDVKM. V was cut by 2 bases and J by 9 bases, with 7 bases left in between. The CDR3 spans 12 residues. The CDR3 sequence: CASSLGDQKLFF. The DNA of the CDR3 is TGTGCCAGCAGTTTAGGAGACCAAAAACTGTTTTTT. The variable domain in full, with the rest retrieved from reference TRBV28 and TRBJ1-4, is DVKVTQSSRYLVKRTGEKVFLECVQDMDHENMFWYRQDPGLGLRLIYFSYDVKMKEKGDIPEGYSVSREKKERFSLILESASTNQTSMYLCASSLGDQKLFFGSGTQLSVL.

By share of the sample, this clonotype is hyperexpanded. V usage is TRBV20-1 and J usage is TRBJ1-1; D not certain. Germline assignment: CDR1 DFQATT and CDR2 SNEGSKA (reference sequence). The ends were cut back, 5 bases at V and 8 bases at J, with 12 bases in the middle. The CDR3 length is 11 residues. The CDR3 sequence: CSALPGDEAFF. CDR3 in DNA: TGCAGTGCTCTACCGGGAGACGAAGCTTTCTTT.

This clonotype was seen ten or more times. The CDR3 protein is CASSLAQGGEKLFF. The CDR3 DNA reads TGCGCCAGCAGCTTGGCACAGGGGGGTGAAAAACTGTTTTTT. The chain joins TRBV5-1 to TRBJ1-4; 8 bases agree with TRBD1. Per germline, CDR1 SGHRS and CDR2 YFSETQ. V was pared by 0 bases and J by 7 bases, with 2 bases of the junction left unmatched. This CDR3 has 14 amino acids.

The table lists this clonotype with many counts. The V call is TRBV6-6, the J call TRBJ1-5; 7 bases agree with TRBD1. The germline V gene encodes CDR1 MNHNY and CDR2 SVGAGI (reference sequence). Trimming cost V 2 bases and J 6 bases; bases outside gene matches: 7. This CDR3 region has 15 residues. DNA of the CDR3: TGTGCCAGCAGTTACAAGGGGGCAGGTGGTCAGCCCCAGCATTTT. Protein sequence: CASSYKGAGGQPQHF.

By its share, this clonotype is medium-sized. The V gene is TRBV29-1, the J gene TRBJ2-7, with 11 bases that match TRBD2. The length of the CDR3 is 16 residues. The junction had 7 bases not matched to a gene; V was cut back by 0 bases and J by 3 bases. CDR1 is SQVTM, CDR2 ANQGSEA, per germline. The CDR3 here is CSVEDRRGTSGYEQYF. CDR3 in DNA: TGCAGCGTTGAAGATAGAAGGGGGACTAGCGGCTACGAGCAGTACTTC.

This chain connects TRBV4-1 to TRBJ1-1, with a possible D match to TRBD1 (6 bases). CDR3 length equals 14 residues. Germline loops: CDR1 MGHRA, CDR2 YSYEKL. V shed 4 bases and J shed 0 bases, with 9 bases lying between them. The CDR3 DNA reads TGCGCCAGCAGCCCCGGGACATTGAACACTGAAGCTTTCTTT. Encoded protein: CASSPGTLNTEAFF.

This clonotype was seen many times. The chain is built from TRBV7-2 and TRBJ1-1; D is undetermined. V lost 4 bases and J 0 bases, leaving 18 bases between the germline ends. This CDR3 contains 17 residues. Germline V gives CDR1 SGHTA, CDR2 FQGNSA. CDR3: CASSSLVMVSLNTEAFF. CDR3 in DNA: TGTGCCAGCAGCTCCCTCGTCATGGTTTCGTTGAACACTGAAGCTTTCTTT.

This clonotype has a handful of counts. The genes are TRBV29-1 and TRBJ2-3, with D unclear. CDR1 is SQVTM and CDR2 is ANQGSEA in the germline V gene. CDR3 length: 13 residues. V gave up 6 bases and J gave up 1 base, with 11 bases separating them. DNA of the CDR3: TGCAGCGTCCCCGGACGGGGCACAGATACGCAGTATTTT. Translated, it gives CSVPGRGTDTQYF.

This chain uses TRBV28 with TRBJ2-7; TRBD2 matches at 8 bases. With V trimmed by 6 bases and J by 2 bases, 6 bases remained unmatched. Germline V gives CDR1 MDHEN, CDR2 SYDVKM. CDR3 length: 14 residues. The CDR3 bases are TGTGCCAGCAGGAAGCGGGAGTTCCCCTACGAGCAGTACTTC. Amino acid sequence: CASRKREFPYEQYF. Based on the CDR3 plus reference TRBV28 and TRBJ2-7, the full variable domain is DVKVTQSSRYLVKRTGEKVFLECVQDMDHENMFWYRQDPGLGLRLIYFSYDVKMKEKGDIPEGYSVSREKKERFSLILESASTNQTSMYLCASRKREFPYEQYFGPGTRLTVT.

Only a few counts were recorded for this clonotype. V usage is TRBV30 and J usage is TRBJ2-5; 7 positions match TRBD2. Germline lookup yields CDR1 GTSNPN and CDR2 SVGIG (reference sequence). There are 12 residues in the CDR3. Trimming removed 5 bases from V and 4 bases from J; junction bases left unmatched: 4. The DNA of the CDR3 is TGTGCCTGGGGGGCTAGCGGAGAGACCCAGTACTTC. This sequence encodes CAWGASGETQYF.

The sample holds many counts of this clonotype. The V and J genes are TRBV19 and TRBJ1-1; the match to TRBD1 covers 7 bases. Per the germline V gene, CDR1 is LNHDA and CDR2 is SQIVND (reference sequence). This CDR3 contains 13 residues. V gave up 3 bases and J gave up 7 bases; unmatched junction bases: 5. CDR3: CASSMGQIYEAFF. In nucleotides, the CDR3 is TGTGCCAGTAGTATGGGACAGATTTATGAAGCTTTCTTT.

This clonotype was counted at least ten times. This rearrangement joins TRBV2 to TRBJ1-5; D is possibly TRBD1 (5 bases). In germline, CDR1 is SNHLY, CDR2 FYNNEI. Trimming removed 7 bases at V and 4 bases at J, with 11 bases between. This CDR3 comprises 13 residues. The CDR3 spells CASNRGPNQPQHF. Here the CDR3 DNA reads TGTGCCAGCAATAGGGGACCAAATCAGCCCCAGCATTTT. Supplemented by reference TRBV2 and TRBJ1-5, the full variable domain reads EPEVTQTPSHQVTQMGQEVILRCVPISNHLYFYWYRQILGQKVEFLVSFYNNEISEKSEIFDDQFSVERPDGSNFTLKIRSTKLEDSAMYFCASNRGPNQPQHFGDGTRLSIL.

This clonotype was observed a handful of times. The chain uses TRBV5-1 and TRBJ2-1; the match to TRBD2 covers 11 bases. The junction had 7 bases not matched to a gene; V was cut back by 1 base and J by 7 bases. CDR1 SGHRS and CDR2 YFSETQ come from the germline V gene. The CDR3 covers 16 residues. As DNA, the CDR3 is TGCGCCAGCAGCTTGAAGGTAGCGGGAGGGTTGAATGAGCAGTTCTTC. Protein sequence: CASSLKVAGGLNEQFF.

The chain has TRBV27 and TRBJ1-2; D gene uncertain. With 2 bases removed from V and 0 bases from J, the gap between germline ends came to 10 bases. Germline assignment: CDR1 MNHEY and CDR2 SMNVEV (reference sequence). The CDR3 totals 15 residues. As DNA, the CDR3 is TGTGCCAGCAGTTTAAAGTATGGAGCTAACTATGGCTACACCTTC. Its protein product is CASSLKYGANYGYTF.

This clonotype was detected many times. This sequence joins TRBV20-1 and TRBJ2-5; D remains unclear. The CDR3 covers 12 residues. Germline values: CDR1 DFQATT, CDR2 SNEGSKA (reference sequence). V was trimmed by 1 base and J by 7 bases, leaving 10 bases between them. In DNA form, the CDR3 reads TGCAGTGCTAGAGTTAATTACGGGACCCAGTACTTC. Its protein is CSARVNYGTQYF.

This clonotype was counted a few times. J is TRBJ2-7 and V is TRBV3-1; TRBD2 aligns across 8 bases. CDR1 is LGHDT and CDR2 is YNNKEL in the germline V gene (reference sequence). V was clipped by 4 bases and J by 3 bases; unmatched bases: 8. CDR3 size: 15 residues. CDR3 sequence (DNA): TGTGCCAGCAGCCTTACCAGACTAGCGCACTACGAGCAGTACTTC. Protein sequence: CASSLTRLAHYEQYF.

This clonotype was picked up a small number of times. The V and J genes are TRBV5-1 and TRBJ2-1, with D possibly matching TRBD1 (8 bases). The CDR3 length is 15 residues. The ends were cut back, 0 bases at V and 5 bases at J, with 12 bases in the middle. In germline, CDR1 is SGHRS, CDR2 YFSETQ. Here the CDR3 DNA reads TGCGCCAGCAGCTTGGGGACAGGGAGGGACAATGAGCAGTTCTTC. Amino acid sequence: CASSLGTGRDNEQFF.

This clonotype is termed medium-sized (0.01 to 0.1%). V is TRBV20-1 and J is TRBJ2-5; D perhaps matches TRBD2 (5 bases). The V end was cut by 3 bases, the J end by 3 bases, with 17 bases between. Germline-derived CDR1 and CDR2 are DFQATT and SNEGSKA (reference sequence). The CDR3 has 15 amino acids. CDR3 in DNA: TGCAGTGCTAGGAAGAAGCCGGGATCCGAAGAGACCCAGTACTTC. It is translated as CSARKKPGSEETQYF.

This chain's CDR3 is CASREPRDRDPSTF. The CDR3 coding sequence is TGTGCCAGCAGGGAGCCCCGGGACAGGGACCCAAGCACCTTC. The J gene is TRBJ1-2, the V gene TRBV6-2 or TRBV6-3; the match to TRBD1 covers 9 bases. The V and J ends lost 6 bases and 13 bases, in that order; junction bases with no gene match: 15. The CDR3 sequence is 14 residues long. CDR1 is MNHEY and CDR2 is SVGEGT in the germline V gene.

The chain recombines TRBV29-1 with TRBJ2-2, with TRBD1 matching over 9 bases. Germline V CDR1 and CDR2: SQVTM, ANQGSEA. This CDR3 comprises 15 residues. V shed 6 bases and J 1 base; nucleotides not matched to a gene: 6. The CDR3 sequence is CSVAPGQGNTGELFF. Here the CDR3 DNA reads TGCAGCGTAGCTCCGGGACAGGGGAACACCGGGGAGCTGTTTTTT.

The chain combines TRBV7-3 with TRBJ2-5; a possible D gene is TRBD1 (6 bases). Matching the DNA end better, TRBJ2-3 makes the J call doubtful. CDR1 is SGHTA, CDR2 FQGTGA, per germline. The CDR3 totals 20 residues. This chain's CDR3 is CASSLKPRTEIQSATDTQYF. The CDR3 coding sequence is TGTGCCAGCAGCTTAAAGCCGAGGACAGAGATACAATCCGCCACAGATACGCAGTATTTT.

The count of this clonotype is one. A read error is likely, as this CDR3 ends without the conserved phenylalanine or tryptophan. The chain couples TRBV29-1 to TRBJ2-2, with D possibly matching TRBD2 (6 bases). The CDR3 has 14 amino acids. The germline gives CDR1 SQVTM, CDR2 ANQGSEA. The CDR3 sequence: CSVEAGTLTGELFV. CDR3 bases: TGCAGCGTGGAAGCCGGGACTCTCACCGGGGAGCTGTTTGTG.

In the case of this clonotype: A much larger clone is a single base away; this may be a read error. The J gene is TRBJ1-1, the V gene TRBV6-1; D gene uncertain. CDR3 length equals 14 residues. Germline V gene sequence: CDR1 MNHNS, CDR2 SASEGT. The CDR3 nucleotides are TGTGCCGGCAGCCGGGGTCCTTCGAACACTGAAGCTTTCTTT. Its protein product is CAGSRGPSNTEAFF.

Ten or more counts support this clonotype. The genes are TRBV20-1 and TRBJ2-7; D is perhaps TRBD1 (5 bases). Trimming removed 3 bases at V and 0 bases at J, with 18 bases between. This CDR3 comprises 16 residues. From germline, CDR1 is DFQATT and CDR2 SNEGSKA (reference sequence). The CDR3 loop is CSASRVPQLSSYEQYF. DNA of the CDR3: TGCAGTGCTAGCAGGGTCCCCCAACTAAGCTCCTACGAGCAGTACTTC.

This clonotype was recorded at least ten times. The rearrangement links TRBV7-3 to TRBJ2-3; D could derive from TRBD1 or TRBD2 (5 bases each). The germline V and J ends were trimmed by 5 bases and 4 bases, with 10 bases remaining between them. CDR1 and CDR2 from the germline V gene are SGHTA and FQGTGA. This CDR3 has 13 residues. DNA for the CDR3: TGTGCCAGCAGCCCCCGGGACGCAGATACGCAGTATTTT. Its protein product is CASSPRDADTQYF.

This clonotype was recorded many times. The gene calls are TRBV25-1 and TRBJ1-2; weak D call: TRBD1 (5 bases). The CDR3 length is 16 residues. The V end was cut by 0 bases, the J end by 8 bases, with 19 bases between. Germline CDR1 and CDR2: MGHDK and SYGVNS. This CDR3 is CASSEYTGLGRGGYTF. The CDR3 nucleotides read TGTGCCAGCAGTGAATACACGGGGCTGGGCCGGGGAGGCTACACCTTC.